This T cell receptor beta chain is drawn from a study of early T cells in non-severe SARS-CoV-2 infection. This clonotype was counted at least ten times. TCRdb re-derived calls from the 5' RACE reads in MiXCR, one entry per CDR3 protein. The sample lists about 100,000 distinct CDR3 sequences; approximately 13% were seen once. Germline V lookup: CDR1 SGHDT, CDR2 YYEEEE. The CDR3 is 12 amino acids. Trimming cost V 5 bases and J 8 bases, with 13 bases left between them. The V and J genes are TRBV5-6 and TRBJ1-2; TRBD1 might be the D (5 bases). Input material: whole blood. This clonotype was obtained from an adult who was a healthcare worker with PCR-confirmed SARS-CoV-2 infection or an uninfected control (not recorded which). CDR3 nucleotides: TGTGCCAGCAGTGAGGGGCTTCCCGGCTACACCTTC. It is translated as CASSEGLPGYTF.